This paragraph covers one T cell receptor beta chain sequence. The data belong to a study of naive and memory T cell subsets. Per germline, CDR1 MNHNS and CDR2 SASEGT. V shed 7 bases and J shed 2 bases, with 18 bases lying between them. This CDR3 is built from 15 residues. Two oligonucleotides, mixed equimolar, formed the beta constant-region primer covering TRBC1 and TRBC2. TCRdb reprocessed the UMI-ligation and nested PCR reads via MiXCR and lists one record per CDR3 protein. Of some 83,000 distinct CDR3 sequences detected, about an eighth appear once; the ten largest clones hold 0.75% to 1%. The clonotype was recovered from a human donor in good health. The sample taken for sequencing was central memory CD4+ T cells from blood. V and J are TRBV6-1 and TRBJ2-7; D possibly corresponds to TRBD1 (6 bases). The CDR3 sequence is CASTGTTTRAYEQYF. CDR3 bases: TGTGCCAGCACTGGGACAACCACTAGGGCCTACGAGCAGTACTTC.